This TCR beta chain was recovered during a study of beta chain features in type 1 diabetes. Comment on this clone: Its antigen is as yet unknown. Other DNA variants within this sample encode the same CDR3.

With 3 bases removed from V and 3 bases from J, the gap between germline ends came to 13 bases. The CDR3 contains 15 residues. The germline V gene encodes CDR1 SGHRS and CDR2 YFSETQ. Each of the CD4+ naive, central memory, regulatory and stem cell-like memory populations was sorted via CD45RO/CCR7/CD25/CD127/CD95/CD27. Every isolated RNA sample was fully reverse transcribed, so sequencing captured expressed TCRB transcripts. Averages near 1.01 million reads characterized the stem cell-like memory T cell samples. Clones were sequenced by immunoSEQ multiplex PCR, and TCRdb holds only the in-frame ones, with some missing. The profile shows some 48,000 clones, around 40% of them singletons. Broader study findings: People with Type 1 diabetes carried modestly yet significantly shorter TCRB CDR3s in all four CD4+ subsets. Insertions were fewer and deletions more numerous at VDJ junctions in type 1 diabetes patients. Compared with healthy donors, patients appeared to share more similar naive, central memory and regulatory TCRB repertoires.

Input material: stem cell memory CD4+ T cells from blood. The sequence was collected from a man aged 25 to 40 with type 1 diabetes. The chain carries TRBV5-1 and TRBJ2-1; D might be TRBD2 (6 bases). The CDR3 is CASSWTGVSYNEQFF. CDR3 DNA: TGCGCCAGCAGCTGGACGGGAGTAAGCTACAATGAGCAGTTCTTC.